This T cell receptor beta chain was identified in a study of cytomegalovirus exposure and HLA in healthy donors. Study conclusions and caveats: Equally common other TCR beta chains were less clonally expanded than HLA-associated ones, a later analysis found. Cytomegalovirus status was reportedly diagnosed by the classifier with high sensitivity and specificity.

This CDR3 region has 14 residues. J lost 7 bases, V lost 2 bases, and 3 bases had no gene match. CDR1 and CDR2 from the germline V gene are SGHTA and FQGNSA. Notes on this clone: The antigen remains unidentified.

The primer mix had 60 Vbeta and 13 Jbeta primers. Sequencing used immunoSEQ multiplex PCR; TCRdb keeps in-frame clones, though not all of them. The repertoire holds about 93,000 clones, about four fifths seen once, with 7.3% in the top ten. Sample: PBMCs. This rearrangement joins TRBV7-2 to TRBJ1-5; 9 bases match TRBD1. The source of this sequence is a man in his thirties or forties in good health and CMV-seronegative. CDR3 region: CASSLTGGGQPQHF. The CDR3 nucleotides read TGTGCCAGCAGCTTAACAGGGGGCGGCCAGCCCCAGCATTTT.